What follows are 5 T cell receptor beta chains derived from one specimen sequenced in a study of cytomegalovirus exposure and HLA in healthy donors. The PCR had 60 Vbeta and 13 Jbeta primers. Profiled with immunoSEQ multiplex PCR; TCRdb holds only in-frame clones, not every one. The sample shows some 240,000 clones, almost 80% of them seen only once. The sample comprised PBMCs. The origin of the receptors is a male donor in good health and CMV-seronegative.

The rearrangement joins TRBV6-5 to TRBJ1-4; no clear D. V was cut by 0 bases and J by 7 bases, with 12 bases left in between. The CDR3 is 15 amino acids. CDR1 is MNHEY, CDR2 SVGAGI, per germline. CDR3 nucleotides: TGTGCCAGCAGTTACTCGACGGGGATAGGTGAAAAACTGTTTTTT. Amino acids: CASSYSTGIGEKLFF.

The CDR3 sequence is CASSLEGSGRGADTQYF. CDR3 in DNA: TGTGCCAGCAGCTTAGAGGGTAGCGGGAGAGGCGCAGATACGCAGTATTTT. This sequence joins TRBV11-2 and TRBJ2-3, with 9 bases lining up with TRBD2. Per germline, CDR1 SGHAT and CDR2 FQNNGV. There are 17 residues in the CDR3. V trimming: 0 bases; J trimming: 4 bases; junction bases outside the gene matches: 8. The whole variable domain, filled in from reference TRBV11-2 and TRBJ2-3, reads EAGVAQSPRYKIIEKRQSVAFWCNPISGHATLYWYQQILGQGPKLLIQFQNNGVVDDSQLPKDRFSAERLKGVDSTLKIQPAKLEDSAVYLCASSLEGSGRGADTQYFGPGTRLTVL.

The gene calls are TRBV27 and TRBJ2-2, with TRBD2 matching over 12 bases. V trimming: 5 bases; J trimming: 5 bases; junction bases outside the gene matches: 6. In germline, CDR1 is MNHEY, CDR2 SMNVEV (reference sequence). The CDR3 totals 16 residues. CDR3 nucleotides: TGTGCCAGCAGTCCTCTAGCGGGAGGGAGGACCGGGGAGCTGTTTTTT. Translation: CASSPLAGGRTGELFF.

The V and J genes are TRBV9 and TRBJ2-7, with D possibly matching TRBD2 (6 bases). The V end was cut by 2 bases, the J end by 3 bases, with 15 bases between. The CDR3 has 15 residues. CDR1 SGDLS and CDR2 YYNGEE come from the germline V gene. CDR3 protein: CASSVRGTSVYEQYF. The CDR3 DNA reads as TGTGCCAGCAGCGTGCGAGGGACTTCTGTCTACGAGCAGTACTTC. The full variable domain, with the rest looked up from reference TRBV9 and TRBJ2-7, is DSGVTQTPKHLITATGQRVTLRCSPRSGDLSVYWYQQSLDQGLQFLIQYYNGEERAKGNILERFSAQQFPDLHSELNLSSLELGDSALYFCASSVRGTSVYEQYFGPGTRLTVT.

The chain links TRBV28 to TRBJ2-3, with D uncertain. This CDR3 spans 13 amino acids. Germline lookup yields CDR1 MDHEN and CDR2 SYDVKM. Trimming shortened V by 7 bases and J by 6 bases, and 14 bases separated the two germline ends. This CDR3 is CASTLPGSDTQYF. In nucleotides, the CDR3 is TGTGCCAGCACCCTACCCGGTTCGGATACGCAGTATTTT.